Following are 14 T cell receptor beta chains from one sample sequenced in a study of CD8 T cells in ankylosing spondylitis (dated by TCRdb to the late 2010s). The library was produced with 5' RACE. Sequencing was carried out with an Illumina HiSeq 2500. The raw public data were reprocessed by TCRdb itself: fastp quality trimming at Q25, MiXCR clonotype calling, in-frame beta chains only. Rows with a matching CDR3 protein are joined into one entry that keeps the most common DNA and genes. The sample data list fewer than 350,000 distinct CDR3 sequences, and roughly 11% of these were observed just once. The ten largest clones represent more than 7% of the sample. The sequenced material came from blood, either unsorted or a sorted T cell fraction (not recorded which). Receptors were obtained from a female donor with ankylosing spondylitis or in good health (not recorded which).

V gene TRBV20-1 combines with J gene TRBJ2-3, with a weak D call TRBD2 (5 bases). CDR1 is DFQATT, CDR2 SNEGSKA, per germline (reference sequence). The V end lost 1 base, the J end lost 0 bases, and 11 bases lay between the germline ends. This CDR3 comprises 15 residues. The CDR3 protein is CSARAPGISTDTQYF. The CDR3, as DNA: TGCAGTGCTAGAGCTCCGGGGATTAGCACAGATACGCAGTATTTT.

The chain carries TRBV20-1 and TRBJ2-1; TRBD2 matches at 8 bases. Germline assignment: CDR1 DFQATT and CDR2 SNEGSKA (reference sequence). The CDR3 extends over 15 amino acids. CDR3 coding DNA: TGCAGCACACACGGGGGGGAAGGCTCCTACAATGAGCAGTTCTTC. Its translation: CSTHGGEGSYNEQFF.

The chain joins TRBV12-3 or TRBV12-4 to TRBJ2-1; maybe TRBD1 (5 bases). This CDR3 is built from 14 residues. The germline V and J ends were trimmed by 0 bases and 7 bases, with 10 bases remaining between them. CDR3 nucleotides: TGTGCCAGCAGTTTAGCGCCACAGGATAATGAGCAGTTCTTC. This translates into CASSLAPQDNEQFF.

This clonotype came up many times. CDR3 sequence (DNA): TGCGCCAGCAGCAACGGGCGGGGATATAATTCACCCCTCCACTTT. Encoded protein: CASSNGRGYNSPLHF. J is TRBJ1-6 and V is TRBV5-1; no reliable D call. Germline CDR1 reads SGHRS; CDR2 reads YFSETQ. This CDR3 contains 15 residues. V dropped 4 bases and J dropped 4 bases, with 12 bases sitting between them.

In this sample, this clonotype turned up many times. CDR3 region: CASSQGSGNIQYF. The CDR3 nucleotides read TGTGCCAGCAGCCAGGGGAGCGGAAACATTCAGTACTTC. The chain has TRBV7-2 and TRBJ2-4, with a weak D call TRBD1 (6 bases). CDR3 length equals 13 residues. The germline V gene has CDR1 SGHTA and CDR2 FQGNSA. Trimming removed 5 bases from V and 6 bases from J, with 11 bases in between.

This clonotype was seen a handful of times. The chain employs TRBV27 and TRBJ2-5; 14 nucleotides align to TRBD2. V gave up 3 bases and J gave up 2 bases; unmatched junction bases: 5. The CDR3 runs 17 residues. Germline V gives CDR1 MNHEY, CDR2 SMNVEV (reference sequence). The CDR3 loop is CASSLTSGGGLQETQYF. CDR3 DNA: TGTGCCAGCAGTTTGACTAGCGGGGGGGGACTACAAGAGACCCAGTACTTC.

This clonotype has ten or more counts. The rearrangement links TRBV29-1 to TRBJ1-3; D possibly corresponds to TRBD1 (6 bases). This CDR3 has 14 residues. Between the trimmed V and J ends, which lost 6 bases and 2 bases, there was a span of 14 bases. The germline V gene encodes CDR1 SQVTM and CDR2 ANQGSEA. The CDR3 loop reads CSVARDTPGNTIYF. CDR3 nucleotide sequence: TGCAGCGTCGCTCGGGACACCCCTGGAAACACCATATATTTT.

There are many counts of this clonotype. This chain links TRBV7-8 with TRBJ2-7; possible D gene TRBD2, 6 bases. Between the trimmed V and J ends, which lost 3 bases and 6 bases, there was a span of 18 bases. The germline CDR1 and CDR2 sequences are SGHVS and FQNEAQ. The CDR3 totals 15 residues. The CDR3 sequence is CASSFAELASSEQYF. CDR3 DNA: TGTGCCAGCAGCTTCGCCGAACTAGCTAGTTCCGAGCAGTACTTC. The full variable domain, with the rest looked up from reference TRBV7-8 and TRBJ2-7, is GAGVSQSPRYKVAKRGQDVALRCDPISGHVSLFWYQQALGQGPEFLTYFQNEAQLDKSGLPSDRFFAERPEGSVSTLKIQRTQQEDSAVYLCASSFAELASSEQYFGPGTRLTVT.

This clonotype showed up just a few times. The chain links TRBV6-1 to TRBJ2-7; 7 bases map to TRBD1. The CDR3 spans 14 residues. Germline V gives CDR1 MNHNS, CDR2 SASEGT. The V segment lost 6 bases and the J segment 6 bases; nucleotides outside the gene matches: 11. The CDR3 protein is CASSIDRVGVEQYF. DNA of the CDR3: TGTGCCAGCAGCATCGACAGGGTTGGTGTCGAGCAGTACTTC.

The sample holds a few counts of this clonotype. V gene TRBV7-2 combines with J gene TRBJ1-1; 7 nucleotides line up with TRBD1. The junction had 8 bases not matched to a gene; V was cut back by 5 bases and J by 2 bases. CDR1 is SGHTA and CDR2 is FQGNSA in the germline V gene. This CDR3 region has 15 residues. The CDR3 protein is CASSPRTGTNTEAFF. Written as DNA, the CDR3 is TGTGCCAGCAGCCCCCGGACAGGTACAAACACTGAAGCTTTCTTT. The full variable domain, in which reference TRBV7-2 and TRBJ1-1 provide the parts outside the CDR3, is GAGVSQSPSNKVTEKGKDVELRCDPISGHTALYWYRQSLGQGLEFLIYFQGNSAPDKSGLPSDRFSAERTGGSVSTLTIQRTQQEDSAVYLCASSPRTGTNTEAFFGQGTRLTVV.

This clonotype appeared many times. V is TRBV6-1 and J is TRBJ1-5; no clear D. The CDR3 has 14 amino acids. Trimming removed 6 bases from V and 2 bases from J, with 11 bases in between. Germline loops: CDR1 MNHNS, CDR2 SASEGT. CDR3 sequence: CASREAGGNQPQHF. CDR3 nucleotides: TGTGCCAGCAGAGAGGCCGGGGGCAATCAGCCCCAGCATTTT.

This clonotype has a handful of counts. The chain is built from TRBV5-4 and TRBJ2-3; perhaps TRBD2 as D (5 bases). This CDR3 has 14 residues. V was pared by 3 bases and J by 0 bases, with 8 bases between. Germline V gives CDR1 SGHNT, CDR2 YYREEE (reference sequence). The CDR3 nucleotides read TGTGCCAGCAGCTACAGCGGTAGCACAGATACGCAGTATTTT. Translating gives CASSYSGSTDTQYF.

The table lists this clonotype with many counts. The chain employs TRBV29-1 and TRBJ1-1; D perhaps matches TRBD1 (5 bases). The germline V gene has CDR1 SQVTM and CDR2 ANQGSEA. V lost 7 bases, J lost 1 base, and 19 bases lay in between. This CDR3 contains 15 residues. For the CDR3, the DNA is TGCAGCGCCCGAGGGAGGGGCAGGGAGAACACTGAAGCTTTCTTT. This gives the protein CSARGRGRENTEAFF. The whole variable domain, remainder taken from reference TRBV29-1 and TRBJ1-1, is SAVISQKPSRDICQRGTSLTIQCQVDSQVTMMFWYRQQPGQSLTLIATANQGSEATYESGFVIDKFPISRPNLTFSTLTVSNMSPEDSSIYLCSARGRGRENTEAFFGQGTRLTVV.

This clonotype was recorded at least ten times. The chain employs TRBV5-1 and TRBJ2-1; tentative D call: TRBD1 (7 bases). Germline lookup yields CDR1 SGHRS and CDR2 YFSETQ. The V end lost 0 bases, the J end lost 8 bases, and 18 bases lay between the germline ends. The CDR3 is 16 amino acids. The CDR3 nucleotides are TGCGCCAGCAGCTTGGAGGCAGGGGGGACCCACCATGAGCAGTTCTTC. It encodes CASSLEAGGTHHEQFF.